Described below is a single T cell receptor beta chain sequence and its context. This clone occurred many times. No antigen is known for it. No much larger clonotype is one base removed from it; base qualities were not supplied. The same CDR3 is also encoded by other DNA sequences in this sample. None of the patients had been given any treatment before thyroid surgery. Patient clinical samples collected from about 2011 to 2018 were retrospectively analysed using T-cell receptor beta sequencing. The sample belongs to a study of metastatic and nonmetastatic thyroid tumors (dated by TCRdb to about 2020). Background on the whole study: Repertoires from peripheral blood and from tumor or nodule tissue samples of malignant and benign thyroid patients were compared.

The research as a whole found: In both blood and tumor samples, malignant tumors were reported to have significantly higher TCR beta diversity than benign nodules.

Libraries were prepared through PCR. Reads for this sample came from an Illumina HiSeq 4000. The TCR beta-chain CDR3 region of each patient was profiled by high-throughput sequencing. As for the authors' bioinformatics: The researchers built a classifier to tell apart papillary thyroid cancer patients with distant metastasis, based on CDR3 differences among clinicopathological groups. The Shannon index was used to assess repertoire diversity, and the Morisita-Horn index was used to assess tumor-blood repertoire similarity. TCRdb applied fastp at Q25 and MiXCR to the public reads, then kept only in-frame beta chains. TCRdb, not the authors, supplied the V and J calls. Counted in this sample were 65,000 to 70,000 clones; 12% to 15% of them appeared once. The ten largest clones add up to 5% to 8% of the sample. Spanning cysteine to phenylalanine, the CDR3 consists of 15 amino acids. The sequence is cut down to CDR3 DNA, 45 bases in frame from base 1. V and J are truncated by 0 bases and 0 bases respectively, leaving an intervening sequence of 4 bases. The germline V gene specifies SGHRS as CDR1 and YFSETQ as CDR2.

The sample taken for sequencing was blood. Rearrangement joined TRBV5-1 to TRBJ2-6; a confident D gene designation cannot be given. The TCR sequence derives from a male donor with papillary thyroid cancer or a benign thyroid nodule (not recorded which). Some clones in this sample may be carry-over from other donors' samples. The CDR3 here reads CASSLGSSGANVLTF. The base sequence is TGCGCCAGCAGCTTGGGGAGCTCTGGGGCCAACGTCCTGACTTTC.